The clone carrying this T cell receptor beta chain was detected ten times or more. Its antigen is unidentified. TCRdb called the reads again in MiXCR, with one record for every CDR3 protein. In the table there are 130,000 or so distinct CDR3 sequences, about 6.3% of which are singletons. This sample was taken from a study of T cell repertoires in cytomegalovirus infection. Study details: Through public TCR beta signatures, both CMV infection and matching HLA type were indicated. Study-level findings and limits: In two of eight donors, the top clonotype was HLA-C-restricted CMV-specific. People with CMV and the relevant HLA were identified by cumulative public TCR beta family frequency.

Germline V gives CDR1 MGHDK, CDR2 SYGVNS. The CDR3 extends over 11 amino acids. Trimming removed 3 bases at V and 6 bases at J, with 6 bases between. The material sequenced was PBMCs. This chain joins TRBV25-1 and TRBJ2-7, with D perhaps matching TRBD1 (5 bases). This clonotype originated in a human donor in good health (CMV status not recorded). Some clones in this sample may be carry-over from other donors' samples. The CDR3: CASSDRGEQYF. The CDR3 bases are TGTGCCAGCAGTGATAGGGGCGAGCAGTACTTC.